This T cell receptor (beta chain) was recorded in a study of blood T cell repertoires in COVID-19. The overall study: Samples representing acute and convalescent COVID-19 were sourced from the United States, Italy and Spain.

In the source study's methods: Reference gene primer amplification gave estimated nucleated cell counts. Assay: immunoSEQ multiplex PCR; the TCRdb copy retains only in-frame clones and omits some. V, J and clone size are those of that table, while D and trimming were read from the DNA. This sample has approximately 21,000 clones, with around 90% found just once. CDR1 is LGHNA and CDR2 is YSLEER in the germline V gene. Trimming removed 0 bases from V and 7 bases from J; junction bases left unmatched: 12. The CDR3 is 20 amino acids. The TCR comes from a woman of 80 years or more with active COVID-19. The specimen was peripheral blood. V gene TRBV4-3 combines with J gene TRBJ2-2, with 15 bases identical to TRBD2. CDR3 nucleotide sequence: TGCGCCAGCAGCCAAGATTTTGGAGGACTAGCGGGGGGGATAGGCGGGGAGCTGTTTTTT. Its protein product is CASSQDFGGLAGGIGGELFF.